These 7 T cell receptor beta chains were sequenced from one sample in a study of blood T cell repertoires in COVID-19. Measured with immunoSEQ multiplex PCR; TCRdb has only the in-frame clones, and not every one. The data contain about 120,000 clones, around 91% of them singletons. The source material was peripheral blood. These receptors were taken from a woman aged 60-75 years with COVID-19, enrolled during active disease.

The J gene is TRBJ2-7, the V gene TRBV27; 8 bases align to TRBD1. Unmatched junction bases numbered 10, after V lost 3 bases and J lost 9 bases. The CDR3 has 14 amino acids. Germline CDR1 reads MNHEY; CDR2 reads SMNVEV (reference sequence). The CDR3 DNA follows: TGTGCCAGCAGTTTCCAAGGACAGGGTAGGGCGCAGTACTTC. Protein product: CASSFQGQGRAQYF.

The rearrangement joins TRBV7-9 to TRBJ1-5, with TRBD1 identical over 11 bases. CDR3 length: 17 amino acids. In germline, CDR1 is SEHNR, CDR2 FQNEAQ (reference sequence). V lost 2 bases to trimming and J lost 4 bases; unmatched junction nucleotides: 7. CDR3 in amino acids: CASSLNSGQGANQPQHF. Written as DNA, the CDR3 is TGTGCCAGCAGCTTAAACTCCGGACAGGGGGCGAATCAGCCCCAGCATTTT.

This CDR3 is CASSLATGHQNSPLHF. DNA of the CDR3: TGTGCCAGCAGTTTGGCCACGGGACACCAAAATTCACCCCTCCACTTT. The rearrangement joins TRBV27 to TRBJ1-6; the D gene is possibly TRBD1 (6 bases). Looked up from germline, CDR1 is MNHEY and CDR2 is SMNVEV (reference sequence). This CDR3 has 16 amino acids. V was pared by 3 bases and J by 7 bases, with 16 bases between.

This chain connects TRBV27 to TRBJ2-2; 12 positions agree with TRBD1. In germline, CDR1 is MNHEY, CDR2 SMNVEV (reference sequence). The CDR3 covers 15 residues. J lost 4 bases, V lost 6 bases, and 3 bases had no gene match. CDR3 loop: CASREGQGATGELFF. The CDR3 coding sequence is TGTGCCAGCAGGGAGGGACAGGGGGCCACCGGGGAGCTGTTTTTT.

The chain joins TRBV20-1 to TRBJ1-2; D is undetermined. This CDR3 contains 11 residues. Germline CDR1 DFQATT, CDR2 SNEGSKA (reference sequence). The V gene lost 3 bases and the J gene lost 7 bases, with 9 bases spanning the gap. The CDR3 sequence: CSASQTVGYTF. The CDR3 region has the DNA TGCAGTGCTAGTCAAACAGTTGGCTACACCTTC.

The chain couples TRBV7-2 to TRBJ1-6; 7 nucleotides match TRBD1. Germline V gene data show CDR1 as SGHTA and CDR2 as FQGNSA. The CDR3 spans 14 residues. The V segment lost 6 bases and the J segment 7 bases; nucleotides outside the gene matches: 6. The chain's CDR3 is CASSRQGENSPLHF. The CDR3 nucleotides read TGTGCCAGCAGTCGACAGGGCGAAAATTCACCCCTCCACTTT. Complete variable domain (other parts from reference TRBV7-2 and TRBJ1-6): GAGVSQSPSNKVTEKGKDVELRCDPISGHTALYWYRQSLGQGLEFLIYFQGNSAPDKSGLPSDRFSAERTGGSVSTLTIQRTQQEDSAVYLCASSRQGENSPLHFGNGTRLTVT.

The V call is TRBV2, the J call TRBJ1-5, with D tentatively TRBD1 (5 bases). V lost 6 bases, J lost 0 bases, and 27 bases lay in between. This CDR3 contains 20 residues. Germline-derived CDR1 and CDR2 are SNHLY and FYNNEI. In DNA form, the CDR3 reads TGTGCCAGCAGCCTGCTCATCGGGGACTCTGGTGTGGATAGCAATCAGCCCCAGCATTTT. It yields the protein CASSLLIGDSGVDSNQPQHF.